This record concerns one T cell receptor beta chain sequence. It was UMI-labeled 5' RACE by which the TCR beta libraries were made. Original handling: Between 3,000 and 18,000 functional CDR3 beta clonotypes were found per TCR beta library. Reanalyzing the 5' RACE reads, TCRdb keeps one entry per CDR3 protein, without DNA. Here the V and J calls rest on TCRdb's processing, not on the authors' analysis. The table gives about 7,000 distinct CDR3 sequences; the top ten clones make up more than 20% of it. The sample originates from a study of human CD8 memory T cell subsets. Germline V gives CDR1 SGDLS, CDR2 YYNGEE. The CDR3 is made up of 14 amino acids.

The sequence was collected from a human donor in good health. The chain is built from TRBV9 and TRBJ2-1; TCRdb picks TRBD2, but there is no DNA to check that call. The sequenced sample was CD8+ stem-like memory T cells (TSCM and TCM) sorted from PBMCs. Subset in this sample: stem-like memory CD8 T cells (TSTEM), CCR7+ PD-1- TIGIT-. The CDR3 spells CASTRLADYNEQFF.